Following are 28 T cell receptor beta chains from one sample sequenced in a study of blood T cell repertoires in COVID-19. Produced via immunoSEQ multiplex PCR; TCRdb's table is partial and in-frame only. The repertoire includes about 440,000 clones, roughly 88% of them detected once, and roughly 13% sits in the top ten. The sequenced sample was peripheral blood. Receptors originate from a woman aged 45-59 years with COVID-19, enrolled during active disease.

V usage is TRBV6-5 and J usage is TRBJ1-4; TRBD1 agrees at 7 bases. The V gene end was trimmed by 9 bases and the J gene end by 5 bases; junction bases not matched to a gene: 6. CDR3 length: 13 residues. The germline CDR1 and CDR2 sequences are MNHEY and SVGAGI. The CDR3 here is CASGEDRNEKLFF. DNA for the CDR3: TGTGCCAGTGGGGAGGACAGGAATGAAAAACTGTTTTTT.

The chain is built from TRBV7-9 and TRBJ2-7; 9 bases agree with TRBD1. The CDR3 extends over 15 amino acids. The J segment lost 1 base and the V segment lost 1 base, leaving 2 bases of the junction unmatched. CDR1 SEHNR and CDR2 FQNEAQ come from the germline V gene (reference sequence). The CDR3 region has the DNA TGTGCCAGCAGCTTAGAGGGACAGGGATCCTACGAGCAGTACTTC. Translating gives CASSLEGQGSYEQYF.

The V call is TRBV5-4, the J call TRBJ2-7; 11 bases are shared with TRBD2. J gave up 5 bases and V 4 bases, and 11 bases lay outside the gene matches. Germline V lookup: CDR1 SGHNT, CDR2 YYREEE (reference sequence). CDR3 length: 16 amino acids. Here the CDR3 DNA reads TGTGCCAGCAGCCCCGGGTTTAGCGGGGGGGCGAACGAGCAGTACTTC. This codes for CASSPGFSGGANEQYF. The whole variable domain, remainder taken from reference TRBV5-4 and TRBJ2-7, is ETGVTQSPTHLIKTRGQQVTLRCSSQSGHNTVSWYQQALGQGPQFIFQYYREEENGRGNFPPRFSGLQFPNYSSELNVNALELDDSALYLCASSPGFSGGANEQYFGPGTRLTVT.

The chain uses TRBV13 and TRBJ2-3, with 11 bases identical to TRBD2. The CDR3 is 16 residues long. The germline V gene encodes CDR1 PRHDT and CDR2 FYEKMQ (reference sequence). Trimming removed 0 bases from V and 4 bases from J; junction bases left unmatched: 3. The CDR3 loop reads CASSLGVSGGADTQYF. In nucleotides, the CDR3 is TGTGCCAGCAGCTTAGGGGTTAGCGGGGGGGCAGATACGCAGTATTTT.

V and J are TRBV11-2 and TRBJ2-1; 10 bases agree with TRBD2. Unmatched junction bases numbered 3, after V lost 0 bases and J lost 4 bases. The germline gives CDR1 SGHAT, CDR2 FQNNGV. The CDR3 covers 16 residues. In nucleotides, the CDR3 is TGTGCCAGCAGCTTAGATTATAGCGGGGGGTACAATGAGCAGTTCTTC. Amino acid sequence: CASSLDYSGGYNEQFF.

The rearrangement joins TRBV5-4 to TRBJ2-3, with TRBD1 identical over 8 bases. V shed 0 bases, J shed 4 bases, and the junction held 10 bases outside the gene matches. This CDR3 spans 17 amino acids. Germline loops: CDR1 SGHNT, CDR2 YYREEE (reference sequence). The DNA for the CDR3 is TGTGCCAGCAGCTTGGCTGGGGACAGGTTTGGGGCAGATACGCAGTATTTT. It codes for CASSLAGDRFGADTQYF. The full variable domain, rest sourced from reference TRBV5-4 and TRBJ2-3, is ETGVTQSPTHLIKTRGQQVTLRCSSQSGHNTVSWYQQALGQGPQFIFQYYREEENGRGNFPPRFSGLQFPNYSSELNVNALELDDSALYLCASSLAGDRFGADTQYFGPGTRLTVL.

This rearrangement joins TRBV9 to TRBJ2-1, with 7 bases aligning to TRBD2. Trimming cost V 3 bases and J 2 bases; bases outside gene matches: 5. Germline-derived CDR1 and CDR2 are SGDLS and YYNGEE. This CDR3 has 15 residues. CDR3 protein: CASSGTSAAYNEQFF. For the CDR3, the DNA is TGTGCCAGCAGCGGCACTAGCGCCGCCTACAATGAGCAGTTCTTC.

This clone was seen only a few times. The same CDR3 also results from other DNA sequences found in this sample. The chain combines TRBV19 with TRBJ2-2; 10 bases are a match to TRBD1. This CDR3 spans 14 amino acids. Germline V gene data show CDR1 as LNHDA and CDR2 as SQIVND (reference sequence). Trimming took 8 bases from V and 3 from J; bases not matched to a gene: 3. Here the CDR3 reads CASSGQGYTGELFF. CDR3 in DNA: TGTGCCAGTTCGGGACAGGGGTACACCGGGGAGCTGTTTTTT.

This chain joins TRBV5-6 and TRBJ1-3; weak D call: TRBD1 (5 bases). The CDR3 spans 15 residues. Germline V gene sequence: CDR1 SGHDT, CDR2 YYEEEE. Deletions cut 4 bases from V and 0 bases from J, with 11 bases between. CDR3 nucleotides: TGTGCCAGCAGCCCGGGACTCAGCTCTGGAAACACCATATATTTT. As protein: CASSPGLSSGNTIYF.

The V call is TRBV5-1, the J call TRBJ2-5; maybe TRBD1 (6 bases). The CDR3 is made up of 15 amino acids. Trimming took 0 bases from V and 5 from J, leaving 14 bases between them. Per germline, CDR1 SGHRS and CDR2 YFSETQ. The CDR3 DNA sequence: TGCGCCAGCAGCTTGGTTTTGGGGGCCTCGGAGACCCAGTACTTC. It is translated as CASSLVLGASETQYF.

The chain has TRBV12-5 and TRBJ2-7; perhaps TRBD1 as D (5 bases). V was trimmed by 2 bases and J by 4 bases, leaving 12 bases between them. This CDR3 has 14 amino acids. Germline CDR1 LGHNT, CDR2 FRNRAP. The CDR3 region is CASGLLDTPYEQYF. The CDR3 nucleotides read TGTGCTAGTGGTTTGCTGGACACCCCATACGAGCAGTACTTC.

The rearrangement links TRBV3-1 (or the pseudogene TRBV3-2) to TRBJ2-1; the D is unclear. The CDR3 sequence is 12 residues long. With 1 base removed from V and 11 bases from J, the gap between germline ends came to 9 bases. Germline V gene data show CDR1 as LGHDT and CDR2 as YNNKEL (reference sequence). The CDR3 DNA reads TGTGCCAGCAGCCAAGCCCCTTCTAAGCAGTTCTTC. Translating gives CASSQAPSKQFF.

This clone was picked up a small number of times. The rearrangement uses TRBV11-1 and TRBJ1-2; 8 positions agree with TRBD1. The CDR3 is 14 amino acids. Germline V lookup: CDR1 SGHAT, CDR2 FQDESV (reference sequence). The V and J ends lost 4 bases and 8 bases, in that order; junction bases with no gene match: 9. The CDR3 spells CASSSLQGAGGYTF. CDR3 DNA sequence: TGTGCCAGCAGCTCGCTTCAGGGGGCTGGAGGCTACACCTTC.

This CDR3 reads CASSLIRDMKFF. CDR3 DNA sequence: TGTGCCAGCAGCCTCATTAGGGACATGAAGTTCTTC. V usage is TRBV12-3 or TRBV12-4 and J usage is TRBJ2-1, with D possibly matching TRBD1 (6 bases). This CDR3 contains 12 residues. V lost 6 bases and J lost 14, with 17 bases in between.

This chain uses TRBV7-9 with TRBJ2-2, with D possibly matching TRBD2 (5 bases). This CDR3 has 14 amino acids. Trimming shortened V by 3 bases and J by 7 bases, and 12 bases separated the two germline ends. Per germline, CDR1 SEHNR and CDR2 FQNEAQ (reference sequence). CDR3 protein: CASSFGIRNGELFF. The CDR3, as DNA: TGTGCCAGCAGCTTCGGGATCCGCAACGGGGAGCTGTTTTTT.

The count of this clone is one. CDR3 sequence (DNA): TGTGCCAGCAGTTCCCTCACTCGACAGGGAGCCTACGAGCAGTACTTC. Its translation is CASSSLTRQGAYEQYF. V gene TRBV27 combines with J gene TRBJ2-7, with 7 bases that match TRBD1. This CDR3 is built from 16 residues. CDR1 and CDR2 (germline): MNHEY, SMNVEV (reference sequence). The J segment lost 2 bases and the V segment lost 4 bases, leaving 11 bases of the junction unmatched.

This chain joins TRBV29-1 and TRBJ1-1, with 8 positions matching TRBD1. Germline CDR1 SQVTM, CDR2 ANQGSEA. The CDR3 totals 15 residues. V gave up 1 base and J gave up 0 bases; unmatched junction bases: 4. CDR3 nucleotide sequence: TGCAGCGTTGAAGTGGCAGGGGGCATGAACACTGAAGCTTTCTTT. It yields the protein CSVEVAGGMNTEAFF.

This clone appeared a single time. The chain has TRBV19 and TRBJ1-1, with D perhaps TRBD1 (6 bases). V shed 7 bases and J shed 2 bases, with 14 bases lying between them. The CDR3 totals 14 residues. CDR1 and CDR2 (germline): LNHDA, SQIVND (reference sequence). This chain's CDR3 is CASNPPGANTEAFF. The CDR3 coding sequence is TGTGCCAGTAACCCACCAGGGGCCAACACTGAAGCTTTCTTT.

The chain is built from TRBV12-3 or TRBV12-4 and TRBJ1-4; no clear D gene. Trimming stripped 8 bases from V and 4 bases from J, with 11 bases between. This CDR3 comprises 13 residues. CDR3 protein: CASHGVINEKLFF. CDR3 nucleotides: TGTGCCAGCCACGGGGTCATTAATGAAAAACTGTTTTTT.

This chain links TRBV19 with TRBJ1-1; 7 bases fit TRBD1. CDR3 size: 17 residues. V gave up 6 bases and J gave up 0 bases; unmatched junction bases: 13. The germline V gene has CDR1 LNHDA and CDR2 SQIVND (reference sequence). The CDR3 loop reads CASRVLKGARVNTEAFF. As DNA, the CDR3 is TGTGCCAGTAGAGTCTTAAAGGGGGCGCGGGTGAACACTGAAGCTTTCTTT.

Details on this clone: Other DNA sequences within the sample encode an identical CDR3. The rearrangement uses TRBV5-1 and TRBJ1-1, with 8 bases that match TRBD1. The V gene's germline CDR1 is SGHRS and CDR2 YFSETQ. The CDR3 spans 14 residues. Trimming removed 1 base from V and 5 bases from J; junction bases left unmatched: 4. The CDR3: CASSLSTGGTEAFF. The CDR3, as DNA: TGCGCCAGCAGCTTGAGTACAGGGGGGACTGAAGCTTTCTTT.

The gene calls are TRBV7-3 and TRBJ2-6; D is perhaps TRBD2 (6 bases). Germline V gene lookup returns CDR1 SGHTA and CDR2 FQGTGA. Trimming shortened V by 5 bases and J by 2 bases, and 10 bases separated the two germline ends. The CDR3 has 15 residues. The DNA of the CDR3 is TGTGCCAGCAGCCCGGGGGAAACTGGGGCCAACGTCCTGACTTTC. It yields the protein CASSPGETGANVLTF.

The chain recombines TRBV5-8 with TRBJ1-1; a weak D match, TRBD1 (5 bases). This CDR3 region has 17 residues. Germline CDR1 and CDR2: SGHTS and YDEGEE. V gave up 5 bases and J gave up 4 bases, with 24 bases separating them. CDR3 sequence (DNA): TGTGCCAGCAGTCGGACCTGGATCCCTTACGGGGGCACTGAAGCTTTCTTT. It translates to CASSRTWIPYGGTEAFF. Looking up the rest from reference TRBV5-8 and TRBJ1-1 gives the full variable domain: EAGVTQSPTHLIKTRGQQATLRCSPISGHTSVYWYQQALGLGLQFLLWYDEGEERNRGNFPPRFSGRQFPNYSSELNVNALELEDSALYLCASSRTWIPYGGTEAFFGQGTRLTVV.

J is TRBJ1-5 and V is TRBV19; maybe TRBD1 (6 bases). V was clipped by 4 bases and J by 5 bases, with 18 bases between them. The CDR3 is 16 amino acids. In germline, CDR1 is LNHDA, CDR2 SQIVND (reference sequence). The CDR3 DNA follows: TGTGCCAGTAGTAGCCGGGACAAAAGTCGCTATCAGCCCCAGCATTTT. Protein product: CASSSRDKSRYQPQHF. The full variable domain, rest sourced from reference TRBV19 and TRBJ1-5, is DGGITQSPKYLFRKEGQNVTLSCEQNLNHDAMYWYRQDPGQGLRLIYYSQIVNDFQKGDIAEGYSVSREKKESFPLTVTSAQKNPTAFYLCASSSRDKSRYQPQHFGDGTRLSIL.

This clone was seen a handful of times. The J gene is TRBJ2-7, the V gene TRBV10-3; 8 positions match TRBD2. V lost 5 bases and J lost 6; bases outside the gene matches: 6. CDR1 ENHRY and CDR2 SYGVKD come from the germline V gene. The CDR3 length is 13 residues. CDR3 nucleotides: TGTGCCATCAGTTTAGCGGGAAGTGGCGAGCAGTACTTC. This codes for CAISLAGSGEQYF.

The chain has TRBV18 and TRBJ1-2, with D possibly being TRBD1 (5 bases). Trimming pared 4 bases from V and 1 base from J, leaving 7 bases between. The CDR3 length is 13 residues. From germline, CDR1 is KGHSH and CDR2 LQKENI. The CDR3 nucleotides read TGTGCCAGCTCACTAGGGGATAACTATGGCTACACCTTC. It encodes CASSLGDNYGYTF.

This clone has only a few counts. The chain joins TRBV29-1 to TRBJ1-1; 9 nucleotides agree with TRBD1. CDR1 is SQVTM and CDR2 is ANQGSEA in the germline V gene. V lost 6 bases and J lost 10; bases outside the gene matches: 9. The CDR3 has 12 amino acids. CDR3 in DNA: TGCAGCGTCCGACTAACAGGGGGCGCAGCTTTCTTT. It codes for CSVRLTGGAAFF.

The chain uses TRBV10-3 and TRBJ2-7, with 10 positions matching TRBD1. Germline CDR1 ENHRY, CDR2 SYGVKD. The CDR3 length is 15 residues. Trimming took 1 base from V and 2 from J; bases not matched to a gene: 2. As DNA, the CDR3 is TGTGCCATCAGTGAGTGGGACAGGGGAACCTACGAGCAGTACTTC. Amino acid sequence: CAISEWDRGTYEQYF.